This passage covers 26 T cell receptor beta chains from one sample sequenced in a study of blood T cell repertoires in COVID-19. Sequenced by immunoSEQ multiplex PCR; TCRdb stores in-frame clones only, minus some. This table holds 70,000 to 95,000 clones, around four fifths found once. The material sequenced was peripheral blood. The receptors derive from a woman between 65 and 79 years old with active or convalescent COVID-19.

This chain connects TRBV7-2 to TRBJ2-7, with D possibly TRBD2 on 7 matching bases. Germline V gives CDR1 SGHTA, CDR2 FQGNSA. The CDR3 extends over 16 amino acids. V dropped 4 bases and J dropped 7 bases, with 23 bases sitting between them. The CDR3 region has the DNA TGTGCCAGCAGCTCCCCCCGGGGGGCCAGTAAAAAGGAGCAGTACTTC. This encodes CASSSPRGASKKEQYF.

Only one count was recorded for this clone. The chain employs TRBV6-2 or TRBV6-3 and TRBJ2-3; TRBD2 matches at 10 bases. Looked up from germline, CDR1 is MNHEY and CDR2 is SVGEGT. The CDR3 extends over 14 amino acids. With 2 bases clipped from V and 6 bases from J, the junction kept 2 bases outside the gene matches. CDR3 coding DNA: TGTGCCAGCAGTTACGGGACTAGCGTCGATACGCAGTATTTT. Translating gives CASSYGTSVDTQYF.

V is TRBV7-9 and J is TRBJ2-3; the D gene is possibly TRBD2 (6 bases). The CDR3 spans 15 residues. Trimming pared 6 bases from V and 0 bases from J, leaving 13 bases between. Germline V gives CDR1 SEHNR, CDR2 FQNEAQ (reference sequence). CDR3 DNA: TGTGCCAGCAGACCCGCCGGGGGTAGCACAGATACGCAGTATTTT. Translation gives CASRPAGGSTDTQYF.

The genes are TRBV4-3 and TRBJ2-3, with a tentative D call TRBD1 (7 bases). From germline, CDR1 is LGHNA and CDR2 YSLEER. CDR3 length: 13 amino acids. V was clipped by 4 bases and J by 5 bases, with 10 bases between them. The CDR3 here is CASSLQGGDTQYF. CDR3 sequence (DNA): TGCGCCAGCAGCCTTCAGGGGGGAGATACGCAGTATTTT.

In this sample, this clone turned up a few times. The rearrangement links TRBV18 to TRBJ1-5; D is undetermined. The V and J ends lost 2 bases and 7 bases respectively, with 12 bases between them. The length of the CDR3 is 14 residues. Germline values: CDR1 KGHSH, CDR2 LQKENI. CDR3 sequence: CASSPLVEGQPQHF. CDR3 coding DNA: TGTGCCAGCTCACCATTGGTTGAGGGCCAGCCCCAGCATTTT.

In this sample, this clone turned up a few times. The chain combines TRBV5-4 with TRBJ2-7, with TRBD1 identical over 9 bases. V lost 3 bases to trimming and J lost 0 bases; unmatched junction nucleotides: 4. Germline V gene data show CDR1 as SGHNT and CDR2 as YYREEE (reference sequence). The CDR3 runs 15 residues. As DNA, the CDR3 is TGTGCCAGCAGCTCGGGGACAGGGAGCTCCTACGAGCAGTACTTC. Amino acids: CASSSGTGSSYEQYF.

The CDR3 DNA reads TGTGCCAGCAGTTTCAACGGACAGGTGGGGGGCTACACCTTC. Translation gives CASSFNGQVGGYTF. The rearrangement uses TRBV28 and TRBJ1-2, with 7 nucleotides matching TRBD1. Germline loops: CDR1 MDHEN, CDR2 SYDVKM. J lost 8 bases, V lost 3 bases, and 9 bases had no gene match. This CDR3 contains 14 residues.

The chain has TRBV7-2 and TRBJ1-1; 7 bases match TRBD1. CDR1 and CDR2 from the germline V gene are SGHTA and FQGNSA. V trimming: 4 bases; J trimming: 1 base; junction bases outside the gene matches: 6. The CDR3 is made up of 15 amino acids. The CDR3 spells CASSSRQGGNTEAFF. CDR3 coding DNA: TGTGCCAGCAGCTCGCGACAGGGTGGGAACACTGAAGCTTTCTTT.

The CDR3 loop reads CASSWGGKAAEAFF. The CDR3 region has the DNA TGTGCCAGCAGCTGGGGGGGGAAGGCGGCTGAAGCTTTCTTT. The rearrangement links TRBV6-4 to TRBJ1-1; TRBD1 is a possible D gene (5 bases). The CDR3 is made up of 14 amino acids. V was cut by 6 bases and J by 6 bases, with 17 bases left in between. Germline loops: CDR1 MRHNA, CDR2 SNTAGT.

CDR3 loop: CASSRDRWDTEAFF. Written as DNA, the CDR3 is TGTGCCAGCAGCCGGGACAGGTGGGACACTGAAGCTTTCTTT. The chain combines TRBV5-4 with TRBJ1-1; 8 bases fit TRBD1. Trimming took 4 bases from V and 3 from J; bases not matched to a gene: 5. CDR3 length equals 14 residues. Germline V gene lookup returns CDR1 SGHNT and CDR2 YYREEE (reference sequence).

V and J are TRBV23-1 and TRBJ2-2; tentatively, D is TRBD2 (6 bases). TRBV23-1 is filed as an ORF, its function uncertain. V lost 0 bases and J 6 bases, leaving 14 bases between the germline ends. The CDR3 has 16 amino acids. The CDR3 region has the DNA TGCGCCAGCAGTCAATCGCCACGGAGGGGTCCCGGGGAGCTGTTTTTT. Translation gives CASSQSPRRGPGELFF.

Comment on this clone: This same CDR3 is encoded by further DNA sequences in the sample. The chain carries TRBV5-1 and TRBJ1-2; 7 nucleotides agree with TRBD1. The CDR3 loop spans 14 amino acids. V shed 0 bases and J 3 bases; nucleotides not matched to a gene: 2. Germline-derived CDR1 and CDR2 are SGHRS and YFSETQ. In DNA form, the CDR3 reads TGCGCCAGCAGCTTGGCCGGGACAGACTATGGCTACACCTTC. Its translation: CASSLAGTDYGYTF.

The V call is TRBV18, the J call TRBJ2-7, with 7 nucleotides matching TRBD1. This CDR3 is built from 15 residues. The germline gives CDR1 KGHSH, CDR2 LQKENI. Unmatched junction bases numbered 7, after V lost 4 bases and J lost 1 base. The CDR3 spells CASSLGQVTSYEQYF. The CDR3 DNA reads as TGTGCCAGCTCACTCGGACAGGTAACTTCCTACGAGCAGTACTTC.

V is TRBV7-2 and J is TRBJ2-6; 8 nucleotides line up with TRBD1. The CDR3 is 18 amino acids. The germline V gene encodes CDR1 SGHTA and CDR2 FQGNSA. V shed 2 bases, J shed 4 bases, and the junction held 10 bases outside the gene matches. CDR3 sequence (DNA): TGTGCCAGCAGCTTATCAAACCAGGGGGCGCTGGGGGCCAACGTCCTGACTTTC. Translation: CASSLSNQGALGANVLTF.

CDR3 region: CASSQESGTGELFF. For the CDR3, the DNA is TGTGCCAGCAGCCAGGAGTCGGGCACCGGGGAGCTGTTTTTT. The gene calls are TRBV3-1 (or the pseudogene TRBV3-2) and TRBJ2-2; unclear D gene. The CDR3 consists of 14 residues. In germline, CDR1 is LGHDT, CDR2 YNNKEL (reference sequence). Trimming cost V 3 bases and J 4 bases, with 9 bases left between them.

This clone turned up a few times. The CDR3 nucleotides are TGTGCCAGCAGTACCGGGACAGGGGGTTCGGATACGCAGTATTTT. As protein: CASSTGTGGSDTQYF. The V gene is TRBV6-4, the J gene TRBJ2-3, with 11 bases lining up with TRBD1. The V gene's germline CDR1 is MRHNA and CDR2 SNTAGT. CDR3 length equals 15 residues. V lost 5 bases to trimming and J lost 6 bases; unmatched junction nucleotides: 7.

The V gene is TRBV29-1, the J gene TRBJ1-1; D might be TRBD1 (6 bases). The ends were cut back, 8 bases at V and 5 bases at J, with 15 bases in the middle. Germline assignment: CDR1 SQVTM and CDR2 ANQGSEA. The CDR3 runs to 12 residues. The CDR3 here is CSLRGYDTEAFF. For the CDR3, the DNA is TGCAGCTTGAGGGGGTATGATACTGAAGCTTTCTTT. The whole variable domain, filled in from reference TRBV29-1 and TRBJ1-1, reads SAVISQKPSRDICQRGTSLTIQCQVDSQVTMMFWYRQQPGQSLTLIATANQGSEATYESGFVIDKFPISRPNLTFSTLTVSNMSPEDSSIYLCSLRGYDTEAFFGQGTRLTVV.

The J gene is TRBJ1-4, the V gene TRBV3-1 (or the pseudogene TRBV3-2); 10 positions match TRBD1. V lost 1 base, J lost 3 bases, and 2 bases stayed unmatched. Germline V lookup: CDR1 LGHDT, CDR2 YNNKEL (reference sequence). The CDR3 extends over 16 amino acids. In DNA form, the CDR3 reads TGTGCCAGCAGCCAAGTAGGGACAGGGGCTAATGAAAAACTGTTTTTT. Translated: CASSQVGTGANEKLFF.

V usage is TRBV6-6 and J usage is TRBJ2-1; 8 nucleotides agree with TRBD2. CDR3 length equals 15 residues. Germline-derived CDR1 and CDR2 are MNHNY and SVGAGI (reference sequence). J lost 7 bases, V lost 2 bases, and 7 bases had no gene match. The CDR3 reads CASSYDSGAGNEQFF. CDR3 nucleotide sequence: TGTGCCAGCAGTTACGATAGCGGGGCGGGGAATGAGCAGTTCTTC.

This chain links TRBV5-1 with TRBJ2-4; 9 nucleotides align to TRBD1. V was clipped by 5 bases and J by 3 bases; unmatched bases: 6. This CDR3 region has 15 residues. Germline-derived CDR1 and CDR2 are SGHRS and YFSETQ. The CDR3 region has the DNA TGCGCCAGCAGTCGTGACAGGGGGGACAAAAACATTCAGTACTTC. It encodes CASSRDRGDKNIQYF.

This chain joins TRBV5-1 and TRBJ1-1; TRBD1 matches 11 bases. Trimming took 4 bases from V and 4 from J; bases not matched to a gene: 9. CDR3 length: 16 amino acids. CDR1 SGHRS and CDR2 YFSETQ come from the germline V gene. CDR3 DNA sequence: TGCGCCAGCAGCCCCCGTACCGGGACAGGGGGCACTGAAGCTTTCTTT. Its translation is CASSPRTGTGGTEAFF.

In DNA, the CDR3 is TGTGCCAGCAGCCCGGGGGGACAGGGGCGCTCCTACGAGCAGTACTTC. Protein: CASSPGGQGRSYEQYF. The chain has TRBV7-2 and TRBJ2-7; TRBD1 agrees at 10 bases. Trimming removed 5 bases from V and 0 bases from J; junction bases left unmatched: 7. The germline V gene encodes CDR1 SGHTA and CDR2 FQGNSA. CDR3 length: 16 residues.

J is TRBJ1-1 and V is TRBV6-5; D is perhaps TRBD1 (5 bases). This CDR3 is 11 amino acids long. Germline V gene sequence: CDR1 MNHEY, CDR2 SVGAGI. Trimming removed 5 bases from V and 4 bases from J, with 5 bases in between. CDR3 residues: CASSRGTEAFF. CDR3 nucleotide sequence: TGTGCCAGCAGTAGGGGCACTGAAGCTTTCTTT.

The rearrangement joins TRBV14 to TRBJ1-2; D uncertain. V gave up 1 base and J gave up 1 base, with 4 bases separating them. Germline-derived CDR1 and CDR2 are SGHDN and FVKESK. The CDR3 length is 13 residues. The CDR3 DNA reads TGTGCCAGCAGCCAAGTCAGTAACTATGGCTACACCTTC. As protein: CASSQVSNYGYTF.

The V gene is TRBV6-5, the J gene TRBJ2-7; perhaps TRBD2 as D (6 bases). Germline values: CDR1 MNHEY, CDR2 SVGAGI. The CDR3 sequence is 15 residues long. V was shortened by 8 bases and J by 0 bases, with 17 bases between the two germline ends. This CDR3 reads CASRRAGPSSYEQYF. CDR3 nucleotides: TGTGCCAGCCGCAGGGCGGGGCCGAGCTCCTACGAGCAGTACTTC.

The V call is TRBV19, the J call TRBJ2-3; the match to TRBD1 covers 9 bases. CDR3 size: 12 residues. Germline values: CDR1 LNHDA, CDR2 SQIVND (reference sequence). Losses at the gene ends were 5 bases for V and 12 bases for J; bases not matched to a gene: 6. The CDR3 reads CASSPGTGHQYF. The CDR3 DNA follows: TGTGCCAGTAGTCCAGGGACAGGGCATCAGTATTTT.